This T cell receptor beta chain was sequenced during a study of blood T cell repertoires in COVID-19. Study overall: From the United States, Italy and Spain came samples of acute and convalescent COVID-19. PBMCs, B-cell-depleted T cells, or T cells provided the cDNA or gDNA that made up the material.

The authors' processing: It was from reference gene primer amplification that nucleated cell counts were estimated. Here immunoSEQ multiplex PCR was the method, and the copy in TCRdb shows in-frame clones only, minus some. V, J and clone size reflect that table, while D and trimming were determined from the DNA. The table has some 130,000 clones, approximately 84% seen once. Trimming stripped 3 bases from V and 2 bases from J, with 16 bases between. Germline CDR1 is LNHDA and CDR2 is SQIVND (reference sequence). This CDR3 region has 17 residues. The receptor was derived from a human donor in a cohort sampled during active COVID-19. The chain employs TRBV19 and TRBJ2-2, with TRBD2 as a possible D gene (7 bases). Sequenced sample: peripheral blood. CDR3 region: CASSMKRGALNTGELFF. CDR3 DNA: TGTGCCAGTAGTATGAAACGGGGGGCCCTAAACACCGGGGAGCTGTTTTTT.